Listed below are T cell receptor beta chains from one sample, sequenced in a study of control samples from healthy donors and cancer patients. The table came from immunoSEQ multiplex PCR; TCRdb's copy has only in-frame clones and leaves some out. The sample has 140,000 or so clones; around 86% are singletons. Sequenced: blood. The receptors were gathered from a man younger than 40 in good health. CDR3s include the opening cysteine and the closing phenylalanine or tryptophan.

>TRBV5-5
CASSWWQLFF
>TRBV10-3
CAISDGALGGEKLFF
>TRBV5-4
CASSGGDRSGSLNEQYF
>TRBV9
CASSVGPPNTGELFF
>TRBV18
CASSREGPYNEQFF
>TRBV18
CASSPSRQIEAFF
>TRBV20-1
CSASTLLAEGFTDTQYF
>TRBV7-9
CASSSTGGGAYFSEQYF
>TRBV7-2
CASSSRQGASDTQYF
>TRBV3-1/TRBV3-2
CASSHQGGQPQHF
>TRBV19
CASSITSGNYNEQFF
>TRBV15
CATSGRQGTNTEAFF
>TRBV7-2
CASSLQMPGELFF
>TRBV5-6
CASSFAGTVNIQYF
>TRBV19
CASQDRTGELFF
>TRBV5-4
CASSKGLAVLTNTGELFF
>TRBV6-6
CASSYSSRGQETQYF
>TRBV30
CASGAGNYEQYF
>TRBV7-2
CASSPILAASYEQYF
>TRBV28
CASSPWGQGLPGSYNSPLHF
>TRBV19
CASSIGFGYTF
>TRBV10-3
CAISAPTDFNYGYTF
>TRBV7-9
CASSLDGQGYEQYF
>TRBV10-3
CATLGLSGSQETQYF
>TRBV5-6
CASSLSFTMYTYEQYF
>TRBV4-3
CASSQTTVAEQFF
>TRBV6-1
CASSETVFTEAFF
>TRBV4-3
CASSQDPYSPLHF
>TRBV2
CASSAAGGQGRYQPQHF
>TRBV7-2
CASSLAGINEQFF